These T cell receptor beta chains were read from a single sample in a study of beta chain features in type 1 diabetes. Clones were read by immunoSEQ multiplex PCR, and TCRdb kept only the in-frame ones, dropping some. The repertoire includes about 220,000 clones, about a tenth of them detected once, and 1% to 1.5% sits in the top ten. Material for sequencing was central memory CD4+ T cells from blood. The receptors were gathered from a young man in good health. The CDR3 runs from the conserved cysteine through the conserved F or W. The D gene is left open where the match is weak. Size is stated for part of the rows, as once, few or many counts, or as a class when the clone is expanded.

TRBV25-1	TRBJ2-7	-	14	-	TGTGCCAGCAGTGACGGGGGCAAAACCTACGAGCAGTACTTC	CASSDGGKTYEQYF
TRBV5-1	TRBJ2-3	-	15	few	TGCGCCAGCAGCTTGGACGGGGGAGCGACAGATACGCAGTATTTT	CASSLDGGATDTQYF
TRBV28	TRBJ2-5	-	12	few	TGTGCCAGCAGCCCTCCAGGAGAGACCCAGTACTTC	CASSPPGETQYF
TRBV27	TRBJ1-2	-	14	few	TGTGCCAGCAGTTCGCAGGAGGGGAACTATGGCTACACCTTC	CASSSQEGNYGYTF
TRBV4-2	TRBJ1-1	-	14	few	TGTGCCAGCAGCCAAGATGGCTCTGACACTGAAGCTTTCTTT	CASSQDGSDTEAFF
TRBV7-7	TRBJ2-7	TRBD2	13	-	TGTGCTAGCAGCCTTAGCGGGAGCGGTGAGCAGTACTTC	CASSLSGSGEQYF
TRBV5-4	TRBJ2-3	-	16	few	TGTGCCAGCAGCTTGGCGCCGGGAGTGGGTACAGATACGCAGTATTTT	CASSLAPGVGTDTQYF
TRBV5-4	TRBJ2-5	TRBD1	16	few	TGTGCCAGCAGCTTAGCTGGGACAGGGGGCAGCGAGACCCAGTACTTC	CASSLAGTGGSETQYF
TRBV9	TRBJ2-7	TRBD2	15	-	TGTGCCAGCAGCGTGGGAAGCGGGACGCCCTACGAGCAGTACTTC	CASSVGSGTPYEQYF
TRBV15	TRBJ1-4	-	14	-	TGTGCCACCAGCAGAGGCCAGGGAAAGGAAAAACTGTTTTTT	CATSRGQGKEKLFF
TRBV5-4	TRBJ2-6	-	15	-	TGTGCCAGCAGGACCAGGGATACTGGGGCCAACGTCCTGACTTTC	CASRTRDTGANVLTF
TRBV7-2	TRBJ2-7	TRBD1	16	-	TGTGCCAGCAGCTTAGCACAGACAGGGTACTCCTACGAGCAGTACTTC	CASSLAQTGYSYEQYF
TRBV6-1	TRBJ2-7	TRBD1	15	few	TGTGCCAGCACTCCAGTAGGGACAGGGGTCCACGAGCAGTACTTC	CASTPVGTGVHEQYF
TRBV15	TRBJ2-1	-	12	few	TGTGCCACCAGTTTGGATGCGGGTGAGCAGTTCTTC	CATSLDAGEQFF
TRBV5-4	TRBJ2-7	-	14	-	TGTGCCAGCAGCTTTACTAGTAGAGAGGACGAGCAGTACTTC	CASSFTSREDEQYF